This T cell receptor beta chain was sequenced during a study of T cell changes during pregnancy in multiple sclerosis. The method was immunoSEQ multiplex PCR; TCRdb's version includes in-frame clones alone and lacks a portion of them. Of approximately 60,000 clones detected, about 90% appear once; the ten largest clones hold roughly 3%. J gave up 7 bases and V 6 bases, and 4 bases lay outside the gene matches. The V gene's germline CDR1 is MNHNS and CDR2 SASEGT. The CDR3 has 14 amino acids. Sequences were derived from peripheral blood, sampled in the second trimester of pregnancy. This receptor was identified in a female donor in good health, enrolled as a control in a pregnancy study. The chain carries TRBV6-1 and TRBJ1-4; 11 positions match TRBD1. In DNA form, the CDR3 reads TGTGCCAGCAGCTGGACAGGGGGCTCTGAAAAACTGTTTTTT. Encoded protein: CASSWTGGSEKLFF.